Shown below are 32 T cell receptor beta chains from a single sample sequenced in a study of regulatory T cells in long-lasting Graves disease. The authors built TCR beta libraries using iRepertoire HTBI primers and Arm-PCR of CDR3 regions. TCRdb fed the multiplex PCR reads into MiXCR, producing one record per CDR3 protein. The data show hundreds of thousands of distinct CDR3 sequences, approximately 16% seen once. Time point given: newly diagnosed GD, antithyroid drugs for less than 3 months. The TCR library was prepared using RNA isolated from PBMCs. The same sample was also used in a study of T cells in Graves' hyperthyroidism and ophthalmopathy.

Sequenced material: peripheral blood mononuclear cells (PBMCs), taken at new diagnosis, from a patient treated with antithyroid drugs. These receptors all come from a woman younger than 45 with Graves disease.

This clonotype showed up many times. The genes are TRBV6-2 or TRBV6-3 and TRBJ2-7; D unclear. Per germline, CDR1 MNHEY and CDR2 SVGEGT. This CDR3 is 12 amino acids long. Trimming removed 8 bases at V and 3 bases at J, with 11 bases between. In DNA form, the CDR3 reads TGTGCCAGCTATGGGAATGACTACGAGCAGTACTTC. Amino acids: CASYGNDYEQYF.

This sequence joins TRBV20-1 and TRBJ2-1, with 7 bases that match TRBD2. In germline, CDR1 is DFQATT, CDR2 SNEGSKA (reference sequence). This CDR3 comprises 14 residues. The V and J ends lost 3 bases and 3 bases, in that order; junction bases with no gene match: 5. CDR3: CSARRELIYNEQFF. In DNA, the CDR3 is TGCAGTGCTAGGCGGGAGCTGATCTACAATGAGCAGTTCTTC.

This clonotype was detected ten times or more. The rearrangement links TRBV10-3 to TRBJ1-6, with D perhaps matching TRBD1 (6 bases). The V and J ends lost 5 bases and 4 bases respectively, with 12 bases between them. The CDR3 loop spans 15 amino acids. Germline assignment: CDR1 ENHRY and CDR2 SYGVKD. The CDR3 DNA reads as TGTGCCATCAGTAACCGGACAGCTTATAATTCACCCCTCCACTTT. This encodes CAISNRTAYNSPLHF.

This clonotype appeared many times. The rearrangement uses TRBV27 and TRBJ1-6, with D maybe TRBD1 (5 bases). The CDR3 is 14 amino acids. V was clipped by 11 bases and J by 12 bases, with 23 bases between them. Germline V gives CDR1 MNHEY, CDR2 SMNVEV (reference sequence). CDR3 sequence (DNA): TGTGCCTCCAAGCCCGGGACGGACTCTAAACCCCTCCACTTT. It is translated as CASKPGTDSKPLHF.

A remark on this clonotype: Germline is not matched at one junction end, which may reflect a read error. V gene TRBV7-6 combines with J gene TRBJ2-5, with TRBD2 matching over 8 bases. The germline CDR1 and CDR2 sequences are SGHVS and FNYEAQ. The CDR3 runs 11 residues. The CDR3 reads CASSLQGTRVF. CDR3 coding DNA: TGTGCCAGCAGCTTACAAGGGACTAGGGTTTTC.

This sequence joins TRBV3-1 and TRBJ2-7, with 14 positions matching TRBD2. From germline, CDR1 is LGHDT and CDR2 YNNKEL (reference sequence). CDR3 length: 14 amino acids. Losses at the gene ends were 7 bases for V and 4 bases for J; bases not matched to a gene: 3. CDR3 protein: CASTGLAGEYEQYF. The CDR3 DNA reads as TGTGCCAGCACGGGACTAGCGGGAGAGTACGAGCAGTACTTC.

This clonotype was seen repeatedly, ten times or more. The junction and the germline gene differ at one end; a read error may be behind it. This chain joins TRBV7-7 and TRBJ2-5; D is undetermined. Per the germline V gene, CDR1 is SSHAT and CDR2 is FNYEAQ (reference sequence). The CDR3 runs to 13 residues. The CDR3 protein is CASSYTAQETQYF. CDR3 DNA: TGTGCTAGCAGCTATACGGCCCAAGAGACCCAGTACTTC.

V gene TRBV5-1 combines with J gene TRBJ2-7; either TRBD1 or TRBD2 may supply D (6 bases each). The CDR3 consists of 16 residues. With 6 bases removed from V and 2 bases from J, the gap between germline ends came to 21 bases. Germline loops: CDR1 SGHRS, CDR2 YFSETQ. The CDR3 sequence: CASKGGPRRKPYEQYF. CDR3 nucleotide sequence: TGCGCCAGCAAGGGGGGTCCCCGGCGAAAGCCCTACGAGCAGTACTTC.

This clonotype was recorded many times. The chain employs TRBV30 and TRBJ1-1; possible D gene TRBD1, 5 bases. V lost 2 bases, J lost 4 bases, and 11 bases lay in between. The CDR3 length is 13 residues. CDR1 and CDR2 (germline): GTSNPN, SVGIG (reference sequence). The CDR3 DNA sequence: TGTGCCTGGAGTAGGGGTGTGGGCACTGAAGCTTTCTTT. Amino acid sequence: CAWSRGVGTEAFF.

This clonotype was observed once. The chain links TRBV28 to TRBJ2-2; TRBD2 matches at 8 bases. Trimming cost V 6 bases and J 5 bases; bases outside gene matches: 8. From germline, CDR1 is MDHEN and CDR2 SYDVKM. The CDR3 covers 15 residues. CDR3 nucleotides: TGTGCCAGCAGGTCGGGGGGGATATGGACCGGGGAGCTGTTTTTT. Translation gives CASRSGGIWTGELFF.

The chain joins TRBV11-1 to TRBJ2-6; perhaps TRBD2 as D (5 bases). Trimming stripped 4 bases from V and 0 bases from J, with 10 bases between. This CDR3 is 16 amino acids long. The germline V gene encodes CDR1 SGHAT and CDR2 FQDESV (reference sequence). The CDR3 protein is CASSSPRGSGANVLTF. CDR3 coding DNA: TGTGCCAGCAGCTCCCCCCGGGGCTCTGGGGCCAACGTCCTGACTTTC. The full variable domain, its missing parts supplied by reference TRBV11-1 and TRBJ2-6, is EAEVAQSPRYKITEKSQAVAFWCDPISGHATLYWYRQILGQGPELLVQFQDESVVDDSQLPKDRFSAERLKGVDSTLKIQPAELGDSAMYLCASSSPRGSGANVLTFGAGSRLTVL.

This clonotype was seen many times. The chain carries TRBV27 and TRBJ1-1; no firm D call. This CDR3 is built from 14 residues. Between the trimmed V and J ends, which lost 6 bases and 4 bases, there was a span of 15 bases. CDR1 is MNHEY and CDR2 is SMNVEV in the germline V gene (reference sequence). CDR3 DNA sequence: TGTGCCAGCAGAGATCGAGTGGGCAGCACTGAAGCTTTCTTT. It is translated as CASRDRVGSTEAFF.

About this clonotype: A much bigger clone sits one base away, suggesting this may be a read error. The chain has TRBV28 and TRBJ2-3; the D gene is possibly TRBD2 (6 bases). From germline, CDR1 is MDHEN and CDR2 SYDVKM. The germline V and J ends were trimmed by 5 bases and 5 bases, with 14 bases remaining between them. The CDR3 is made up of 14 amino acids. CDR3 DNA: TGTGCCAGCAGTCCGGGGGATGGGATAGATACGCAGTATTTT. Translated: CASSPGDGIDTQYF.

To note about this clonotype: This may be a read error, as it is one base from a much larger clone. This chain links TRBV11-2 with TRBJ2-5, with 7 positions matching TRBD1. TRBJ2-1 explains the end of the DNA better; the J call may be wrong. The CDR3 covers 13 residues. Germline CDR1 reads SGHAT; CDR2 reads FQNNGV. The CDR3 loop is CASSPGTVLEQFF. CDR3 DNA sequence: TGTGCCAGCAGCCCCGGGACAGTGTTGGAGCAGTTCTTC.

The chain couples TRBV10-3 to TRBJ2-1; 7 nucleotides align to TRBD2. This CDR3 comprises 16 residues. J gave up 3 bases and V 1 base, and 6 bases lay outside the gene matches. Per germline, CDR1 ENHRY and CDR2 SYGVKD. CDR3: CAISELRASGYNEQFF. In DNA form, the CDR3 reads TGTGCCATCAGTGAGTTACGGGCTAGCGGCTACAATGAGCAGTTCTTC.

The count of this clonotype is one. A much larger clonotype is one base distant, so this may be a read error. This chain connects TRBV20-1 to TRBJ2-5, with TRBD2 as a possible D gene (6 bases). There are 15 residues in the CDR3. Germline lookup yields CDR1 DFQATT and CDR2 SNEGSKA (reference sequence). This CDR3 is CSAREGGTSQQTQYF. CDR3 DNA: TGCAGTGCTAGAGAGGGCGGTACTAGCCAACAGACCCAGTACTTC.

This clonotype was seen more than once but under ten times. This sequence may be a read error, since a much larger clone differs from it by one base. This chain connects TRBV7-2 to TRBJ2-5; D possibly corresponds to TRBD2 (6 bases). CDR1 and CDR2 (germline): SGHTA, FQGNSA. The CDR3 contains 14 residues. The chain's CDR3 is CASSFAGSQGTQYF. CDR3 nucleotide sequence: TGTGCCAGCAGCTTTGCCGGGAGCCAAGGGACCCAGTACTTC.

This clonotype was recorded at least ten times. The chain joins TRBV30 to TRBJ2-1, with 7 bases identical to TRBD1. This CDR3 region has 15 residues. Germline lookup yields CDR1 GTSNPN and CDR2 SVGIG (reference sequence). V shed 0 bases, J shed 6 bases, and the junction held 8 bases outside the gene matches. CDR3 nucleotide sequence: TGTGCCTGGAGTGTAAAAGGGACAGCTTCCAATGAGCAGTTCTTC. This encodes CAWSVKGTASNEQFF.

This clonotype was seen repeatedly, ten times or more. The CDR3 region is CASSFRMGVGSTGELFF. CDR3 DNA sequence: TGTGCCAGCAGTTTTAGGATGGGGGTTGGGAGCACCGGGGAGCTGTTTTTT. This chain links TRBV12-3 or TRBV12-4 with TRBJ2-2; the D gene could be TRBD1 or TRBD2 (5 bases each). The CDR3 totals 17 residues. V lost 3 bases and J lost 4, with 18 bases in between.

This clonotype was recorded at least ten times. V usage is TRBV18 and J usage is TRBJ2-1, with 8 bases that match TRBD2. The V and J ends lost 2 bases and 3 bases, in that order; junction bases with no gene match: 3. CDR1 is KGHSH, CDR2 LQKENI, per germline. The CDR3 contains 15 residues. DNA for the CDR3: TGTGCCAGCTCACCAGTCAGCGGGAGCTACAATGAGCAGTTCTTC. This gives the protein CASSPVSGSYNEQFF.

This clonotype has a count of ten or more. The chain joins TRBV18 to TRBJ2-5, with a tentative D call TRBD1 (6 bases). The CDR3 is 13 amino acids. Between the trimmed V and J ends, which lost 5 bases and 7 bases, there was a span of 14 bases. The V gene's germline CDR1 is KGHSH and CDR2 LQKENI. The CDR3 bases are TGTGCCAGCTCAGAAGGACAGTGGGGGACCCAGTACTTC. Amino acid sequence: CASSEGQWGTQYF.

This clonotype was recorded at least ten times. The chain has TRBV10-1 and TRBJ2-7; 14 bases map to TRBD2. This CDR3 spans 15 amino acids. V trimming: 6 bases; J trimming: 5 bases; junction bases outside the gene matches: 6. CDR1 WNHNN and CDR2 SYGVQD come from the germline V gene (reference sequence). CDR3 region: CASSPRGLAGDEQYF. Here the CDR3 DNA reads TGCGCCAGCAGCCCCCGGGGACTAGCGGGAGACGAGCAGTACTTC.

For the CDR3, the DNA is TGTGCCAGCAGTATGGACAGCTACGAGCAGTACTTC. Its translation is CASSMDSYEQYF. The chain recombines TRBV28 with TRBJ2-7, with D tentatively TRBD1 (6 bases). This CDR3 region has 12 residues. V was pared by 5 bases and J by 3 bases, with 8 bases between. The germline V gene encodes CDR1 MDHEN and CDR2 SYDVKM.

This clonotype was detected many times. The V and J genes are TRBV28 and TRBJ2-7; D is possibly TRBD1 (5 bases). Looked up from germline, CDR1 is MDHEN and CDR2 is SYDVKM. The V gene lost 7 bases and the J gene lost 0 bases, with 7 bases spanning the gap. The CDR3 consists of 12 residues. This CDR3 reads CASTGNSYEQYF. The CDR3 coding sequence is TGTGCCAGCACAGGGAACTCCTACGAGCAGTACTTC.

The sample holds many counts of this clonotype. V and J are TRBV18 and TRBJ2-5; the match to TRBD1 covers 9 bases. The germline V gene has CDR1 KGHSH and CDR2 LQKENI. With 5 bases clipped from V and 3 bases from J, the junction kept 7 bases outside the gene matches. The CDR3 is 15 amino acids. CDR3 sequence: CASSGRTGVKETQYF. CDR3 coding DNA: TGTGCCAGCTCAGGAAGGACAGGGGTTAAAGAGACCCAGTACTTC.

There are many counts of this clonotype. The CDR3 protein is CASGLGLAGETQVYEQYF. The CDR3 coding sequence is TGTGCCAGCGGCCTGGGACTAGCGGGAGAGACCCAAGTCTACGAGCAGTACTTC. This rearrangement joins TRBV27 to TRBJ2-7, with 14 bases matching TRBD2. The CDR3 runs to 18 residues. Trimming at V came to 8 bases and at J to 3 bases, leaving 15 bases not matched to a gene. Per germline, CDR1 MNHEY and CDR2 SMNVEV (reference sequence).

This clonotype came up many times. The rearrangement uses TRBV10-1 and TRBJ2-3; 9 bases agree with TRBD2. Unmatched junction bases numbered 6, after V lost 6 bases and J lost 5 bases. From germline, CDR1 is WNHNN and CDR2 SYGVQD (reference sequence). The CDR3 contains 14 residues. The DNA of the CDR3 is TGCGCCAGCAGCGAGGTAGCGGGAGAAGATACGCAGTATTTT. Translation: CASSEVAGEDTQYF.

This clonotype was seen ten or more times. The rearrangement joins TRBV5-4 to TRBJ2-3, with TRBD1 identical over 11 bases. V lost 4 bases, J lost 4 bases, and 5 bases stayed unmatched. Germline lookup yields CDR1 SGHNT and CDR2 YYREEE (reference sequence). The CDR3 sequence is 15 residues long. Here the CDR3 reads CASSEGQGAADTQYF. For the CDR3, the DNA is TGTGCCAGCAGCGAAGGACAGGGGGCCGCAGATACGCAGTATTTT.

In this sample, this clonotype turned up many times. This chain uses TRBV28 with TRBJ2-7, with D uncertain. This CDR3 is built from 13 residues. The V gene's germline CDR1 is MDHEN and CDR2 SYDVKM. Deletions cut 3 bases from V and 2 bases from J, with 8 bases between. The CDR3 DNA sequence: TGTGCCAGCAGTTTTGGATTTACCTACGAGCAGTACTTC. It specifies CASSFGFTYEQYF.

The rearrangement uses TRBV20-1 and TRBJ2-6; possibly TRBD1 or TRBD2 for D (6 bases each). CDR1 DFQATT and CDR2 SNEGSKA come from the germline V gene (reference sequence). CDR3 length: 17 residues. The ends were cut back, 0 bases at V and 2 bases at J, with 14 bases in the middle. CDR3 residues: CSARDLWGAPGANVLTF. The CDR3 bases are TGCAGTGCTAGAGATCTGTGGGGGGCCCCTGGGGCCAACGTCCTGACTTTC.

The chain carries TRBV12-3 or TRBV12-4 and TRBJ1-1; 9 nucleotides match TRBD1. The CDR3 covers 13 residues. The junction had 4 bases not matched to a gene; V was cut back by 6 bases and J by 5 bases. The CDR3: CASRLQGATEAFF. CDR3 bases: TGTGCCAGCAGGCTACAGGGGGCTACTGAAGCTTTCTTT.

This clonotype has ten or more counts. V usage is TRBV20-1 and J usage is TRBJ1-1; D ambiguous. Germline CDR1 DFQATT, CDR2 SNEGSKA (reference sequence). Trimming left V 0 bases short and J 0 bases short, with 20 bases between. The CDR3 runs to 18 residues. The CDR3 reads CSAREGLRGYFMNTEAFF. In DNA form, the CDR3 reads TGCAGTGCTAGAGAGGGCCTGCGGGGATACTTCATGAACACTGAAGCTTTCTTT.